The sequence of this T cell receptor (beta chain) was determined in a study of control samples from healthy donors and cancer patients. Libraries were prepared by immunoSEQ multiplex PCR; TCRdb keeps only in-frame clonotypes and omits some of them. Of fewer than 95,000 clones listed, 86% are singletons. This CDR3 region has 15 residues. CDR1 is LGHDT and CDR2 is YNNKEL in the germline V gene (reference sequence). V gave up 0 bases and J gave up 9 bases; unmatched junction bases: 10. The TCR was taken from a man under 40 in good health. Source material: blood. The chain recombines TRBV3-1 (or the pseudogene TRBV3-2) with TRBJ2-5; 7 positions agree with TRBD2. This chain's CDR3 is CASSQDLLVGGAQYF. The CDR3 nucleotides read TGTGCCAGCAGCCAAGACCTCCTAGTGGGGGGGGCCCAGTACTTC.